This record covers a single TCR beta chain. The antigen is unknown. A template switching step contributed a universal primer site, while unique molecular identifiers were present in the cDNA. TCRdb re-called the 5' RACE reads through MiXCR, storing one row per CDR3 protein. This repertoire shows 510,000 or so distinct CDR3 sequences, roughly 15% found once; its top ten account for roughly 0.44%. The donors were all healthy and Caucasian. The V gene's germline CDR1 is SGHDN and CDR2 FVKESK. V shed 1 base and J 2 bases; nucleotides not matched to a gene: 3. This CDR3 is 16 amino acids long. These data originate in a study of identical twins. General study results and limits: Twins' surplus sharing was weaker for beta out-of-frame sequences.

This sample also appeared in a second study, on yellow fever vaccine responses in identical twins.

The specimen sequenced was CD4+ T cells sorted from blood. The V gene is TRBV14, the J gene TRBJ2-7; 12 bases map to TRBD2. The receptor's source is a young woman in good health. The CDR3 nucleotides are TGTGCCAGCAGCCAAGGGACTAGCGGGGTACCCTACGAGCAGTACTTC. Translation: CASSQGTSGVPYEQYF.